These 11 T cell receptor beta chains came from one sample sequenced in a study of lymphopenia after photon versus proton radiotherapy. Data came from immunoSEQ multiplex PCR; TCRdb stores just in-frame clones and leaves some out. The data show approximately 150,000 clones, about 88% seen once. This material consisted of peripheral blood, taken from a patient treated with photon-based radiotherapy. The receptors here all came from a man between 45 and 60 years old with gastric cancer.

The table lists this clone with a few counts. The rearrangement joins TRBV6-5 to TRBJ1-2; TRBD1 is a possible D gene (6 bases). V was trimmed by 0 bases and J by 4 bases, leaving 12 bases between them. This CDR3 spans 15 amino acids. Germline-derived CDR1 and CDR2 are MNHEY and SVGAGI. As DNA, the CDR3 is TGTGCCAGCAGTTACTCCTACAGGGCGGGCTATGGCTACACCTTC. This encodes CASSYSYRAGYGYTF.

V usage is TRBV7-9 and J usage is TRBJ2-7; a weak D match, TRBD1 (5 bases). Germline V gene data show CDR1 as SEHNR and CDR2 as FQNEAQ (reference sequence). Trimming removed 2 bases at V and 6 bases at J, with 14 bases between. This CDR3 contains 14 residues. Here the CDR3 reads CASSLTQGLSEQYF. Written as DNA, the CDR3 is TGTGCCAGCAGCTTAACTCAGGGCCTCTCCGAGCAGTACTTC.

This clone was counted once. CDR3: CASSIAPAGGDNEQYF. The CDR3 DNA reads as TGTGCCAGTAGTATAGCCCCAGCGGGAGGAGACAACGAGCAGTACTTC. The rearrangement links TRBV19 to TRBJ2-7; 9 bases match TRBD2. With V trimmed by 1 base and J by 5 bases, 9 bases remained unmatched. Germline V gene data show CDR1 as LNHDA and CDR2 as SQIVND (reference sequence). The length of the CDR3 is 16 residues.

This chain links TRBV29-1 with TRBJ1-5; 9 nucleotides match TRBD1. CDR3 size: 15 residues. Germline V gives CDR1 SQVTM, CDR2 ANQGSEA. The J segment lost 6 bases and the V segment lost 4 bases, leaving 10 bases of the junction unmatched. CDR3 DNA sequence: TGCAGCGTTGCAAACCCAGGGGACAGGGCTCAGCCCCAGCATTTT. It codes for CSVANPGDRAQPQHF.

CDR3 nucleotide sequence: TGTGCCTGGGGGACTAGCGCAGATACGCAGTATTTT. Amino acids: CAWGTSADTQYF. The chain is built from TRBV30 and TRBJ2-3; 10 bases map to TRBD2. J gave up 4 bases and V 5 bases, and 0 bases lay outside the gene matches. The germline V gene has CDR1 GTSNPN and CDR2 SVGIG (reference sequence). The CDR3 loop spans 12 amino acids.

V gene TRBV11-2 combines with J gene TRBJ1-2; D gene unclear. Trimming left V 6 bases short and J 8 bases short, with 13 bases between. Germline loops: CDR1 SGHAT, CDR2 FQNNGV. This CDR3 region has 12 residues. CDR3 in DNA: TGTGCCAGCAGGGGGAGGCAGGCGGGCTACACCTTC. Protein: CASRGRQAGYTF.

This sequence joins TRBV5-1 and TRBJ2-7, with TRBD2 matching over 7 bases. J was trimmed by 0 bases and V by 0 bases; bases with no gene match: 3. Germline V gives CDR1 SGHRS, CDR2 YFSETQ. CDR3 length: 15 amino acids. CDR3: CASSLGTSDSYEQYF. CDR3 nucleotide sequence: TGCGCCAGCAGCTTGGGTACTAGCGACTCCTACGAGCAGTACTTC.

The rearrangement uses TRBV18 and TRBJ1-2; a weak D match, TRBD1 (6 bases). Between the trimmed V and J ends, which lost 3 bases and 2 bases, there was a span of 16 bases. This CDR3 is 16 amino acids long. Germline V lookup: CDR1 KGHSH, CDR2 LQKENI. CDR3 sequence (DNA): TGTGCCAGCTCACCGTTGGGCAGGGGAAAGAACTATGGCTACACCTTC. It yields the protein CASSPLGRGKNYGYTF.

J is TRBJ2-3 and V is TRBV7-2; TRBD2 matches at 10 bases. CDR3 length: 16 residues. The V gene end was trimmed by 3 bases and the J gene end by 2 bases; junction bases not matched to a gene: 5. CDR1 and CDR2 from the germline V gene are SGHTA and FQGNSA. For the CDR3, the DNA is TGTGCCAGCAGCTTCACTAGCGGGGTTGCCACAGATACGCAGTATTTT. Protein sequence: CASSFTSGVATDTQYF.

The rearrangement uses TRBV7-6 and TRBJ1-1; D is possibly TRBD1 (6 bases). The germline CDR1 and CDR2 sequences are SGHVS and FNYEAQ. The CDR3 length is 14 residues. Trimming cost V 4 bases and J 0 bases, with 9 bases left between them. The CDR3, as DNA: TGTGCCAGCAGCTCGGGACATTTGAACACTGAAGCTTTCTTT. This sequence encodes CASSSGHLNTEAFF.

Here the CDR3 reads CASSATFGTKNTEAFF. DNA of the CDR3: TGTGCCAGCAGCGCGACCTTTGGGACAAAGAACACTGAAGCTTTCTTT. The chain links TRBV9 to TRBJ1-1, with D perhaps TRBD1 (6 bases). V was pared by 3 bases and J by 1 base, with 16 bases between. This CDR3 has 16 residues. Germline V gives CDR1 SGDLS, CDR2 YYNGEE.